This T cell receptor beta chain was obtained from a study of blood T cell repertoires in COVID-19. The CDR3 length is 16 residues. Germline V lookup: CDR1 MNHEY, CDR2 SVGEGT. The V end was cut by 4 bases, the J end by 2 bases, with 15 bases between. This table comes from immunoSEQ multiplex PCR, and its TCRdb copy is limited to in-frame clones, with some not included. This table holds some 150,000 clones, 70% to 90% found once. The sequence derives from a man in his forties who had recovered from COVID-19. The gene calls are TRBV6-2 or TRBV6-3 and TRBJ1-5; perhaps TRBD1 as D (5 bases). The specimen was peripheral blood. DNA for the CDR3: TGTGCCAGCAGTTGGCCTGGCAGGGCGGGCAATCAGCCCCAGCATTTT. This codes for CASSWPGRAGNQPQHF.